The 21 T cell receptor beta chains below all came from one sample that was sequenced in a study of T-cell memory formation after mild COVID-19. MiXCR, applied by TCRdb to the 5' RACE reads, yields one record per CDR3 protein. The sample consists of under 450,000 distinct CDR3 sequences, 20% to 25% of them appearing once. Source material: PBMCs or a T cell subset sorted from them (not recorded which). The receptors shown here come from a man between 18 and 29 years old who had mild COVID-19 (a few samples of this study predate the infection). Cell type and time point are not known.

CDR3 amino acids: CASSFLGAGIETQYF. The CDR3 nucleotides are TGTGCCAGCAGCTTCCTTGGGGCGGGGATAGAGACCCAGTACTTC. The rearrangement joins TRBV5-4 to TRBJ2-5; the D gene is possibly TRBD2 (6 bases). The CDR3 runs 15 residues. Trimming removed 2 bases from V and 4 bases from J, with 15 bases in between. Per the germline V gene, CDR1 is SGHNT and CDR2 is YYREEE (reference sequence).

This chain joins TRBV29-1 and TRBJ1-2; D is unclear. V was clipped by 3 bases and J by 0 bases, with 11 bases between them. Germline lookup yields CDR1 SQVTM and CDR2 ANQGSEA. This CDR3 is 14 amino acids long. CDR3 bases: TGCAGCGTTGACCTCGCCAGATCTAACTATGGCTACACCTTC. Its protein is CSVDLARSNYGYTF.

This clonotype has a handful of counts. The CDR3 reads CASSPAGVRQGSGTQYF. CDR3 nucleotide sequence: TGTGCCAGCAGTCCTGCTGGAGTTCGACAGGGATCTGGGACCCAGTACTTC. The chain has TRBV2 and TRBJ2-5; 7 positions agree with TRBD1. CDR1 is SNHLY, CDR2 FYNNEI, per germline. Germline trimming cut 5 bases from V and 7 bases from J; bases unmatched to any gene: 19. This CDR3 region has 17 residues.

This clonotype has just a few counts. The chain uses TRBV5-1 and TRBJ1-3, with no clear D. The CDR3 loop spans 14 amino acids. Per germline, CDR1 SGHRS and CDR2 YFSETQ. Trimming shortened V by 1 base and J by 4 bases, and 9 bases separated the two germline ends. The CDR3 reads CASSLTAWGNTIYF. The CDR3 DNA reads TGCGCCAGCAGCTTGACAGCCTGGGGAAACACCATATATTTT.

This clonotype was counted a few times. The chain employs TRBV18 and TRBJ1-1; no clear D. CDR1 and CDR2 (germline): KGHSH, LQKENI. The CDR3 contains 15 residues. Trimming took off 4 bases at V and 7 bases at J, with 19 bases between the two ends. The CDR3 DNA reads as TGTGCCAGCTCACTGGGTAGACACCCCGCGGGTGAAGCTTTCTTT. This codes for CASSLGRHPAGEAFF.

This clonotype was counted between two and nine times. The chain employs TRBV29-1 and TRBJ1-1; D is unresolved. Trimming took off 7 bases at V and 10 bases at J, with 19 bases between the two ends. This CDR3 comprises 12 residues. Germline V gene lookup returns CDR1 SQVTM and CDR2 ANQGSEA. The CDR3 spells CSASHQFRGAFF. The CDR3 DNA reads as TGCAGCGCCAGCCACCAGTTCCGGGGAGCTTTCTTT. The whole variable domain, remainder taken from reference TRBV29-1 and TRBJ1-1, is SAVISQKPSRDICQRGTSLTIQCQVDSQVTMMFWYRQQPGQSLTLIATANQGSEATYESGFVIDKFPISRPNLTFSTLTVSNMSPEDSSIYLCSASHQFRGAFFGQGTRLTVV.

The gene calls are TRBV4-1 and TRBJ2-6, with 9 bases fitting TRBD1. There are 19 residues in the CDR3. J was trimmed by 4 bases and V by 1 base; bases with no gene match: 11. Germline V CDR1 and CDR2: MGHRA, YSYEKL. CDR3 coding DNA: TGCGCCAGCAGCCAAGGAATGACAGGGGGAAGAACCGGGGCCAACGTCCTGACTTTC. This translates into CASSQGMTGGRTGANVLTF.

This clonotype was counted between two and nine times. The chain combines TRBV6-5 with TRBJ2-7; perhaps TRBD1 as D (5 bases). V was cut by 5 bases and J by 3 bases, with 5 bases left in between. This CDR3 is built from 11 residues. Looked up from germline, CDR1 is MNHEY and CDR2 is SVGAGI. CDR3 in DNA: TGTGCCAGCAGTACAGGCTACGAGCAGTACTTC. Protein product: CASSTGYEQYF.

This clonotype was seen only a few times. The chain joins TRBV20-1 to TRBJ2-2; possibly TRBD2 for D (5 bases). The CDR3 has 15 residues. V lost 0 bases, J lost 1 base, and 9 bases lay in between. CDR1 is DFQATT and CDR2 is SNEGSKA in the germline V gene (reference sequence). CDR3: CSARDHAGNTGELFF. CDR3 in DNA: TGCAGTGCTAGAGATCATGCGGGGAACACCGGGGAGCTGTTTTTT.

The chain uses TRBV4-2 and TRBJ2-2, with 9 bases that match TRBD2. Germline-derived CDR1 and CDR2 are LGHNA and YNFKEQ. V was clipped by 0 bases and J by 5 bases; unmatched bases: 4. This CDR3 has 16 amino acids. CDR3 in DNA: TGTGCCAGCAGCCAAGAGGCGCGGGGGGGTACCGGGGAGCTGTTTTTT. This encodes CASSQEARGGTGELFF.

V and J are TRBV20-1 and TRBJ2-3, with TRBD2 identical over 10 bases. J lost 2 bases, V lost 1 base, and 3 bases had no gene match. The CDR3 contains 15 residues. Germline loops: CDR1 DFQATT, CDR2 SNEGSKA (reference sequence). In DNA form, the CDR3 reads TGCAGTGCTAGAGTCCTAGCGGGGGTCACAGATACGCAGTATTTT. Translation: CSARVLAGVTDTQYF.

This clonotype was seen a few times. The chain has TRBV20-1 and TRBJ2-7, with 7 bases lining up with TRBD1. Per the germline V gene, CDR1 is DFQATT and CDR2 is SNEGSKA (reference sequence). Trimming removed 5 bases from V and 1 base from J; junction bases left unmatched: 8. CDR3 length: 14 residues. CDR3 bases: TGCAGTGCTGGAAGACAGGGAGCGTCCTACGAGCAGTACTTC. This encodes CSAGRQGASYEQYF.

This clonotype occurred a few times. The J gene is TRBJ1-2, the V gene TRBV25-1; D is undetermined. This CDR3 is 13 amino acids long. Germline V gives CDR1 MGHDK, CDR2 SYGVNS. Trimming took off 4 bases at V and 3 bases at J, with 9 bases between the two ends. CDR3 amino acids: CASSVLGYYGYTF. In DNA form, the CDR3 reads TGTGCCAGCAGTGTCCTGGGGTACTATGGCTACACCTTC.

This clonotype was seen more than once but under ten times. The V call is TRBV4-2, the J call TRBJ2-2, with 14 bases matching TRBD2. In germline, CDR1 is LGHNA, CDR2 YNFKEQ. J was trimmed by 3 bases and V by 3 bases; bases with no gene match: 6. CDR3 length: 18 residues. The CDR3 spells CASSQGKTSGGDTGELFF. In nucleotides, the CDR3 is TGTGCCAGCAGCCAGGGCAAGACTAGCGGGGGGGACACCGGGGAGCTGTTTTTT.

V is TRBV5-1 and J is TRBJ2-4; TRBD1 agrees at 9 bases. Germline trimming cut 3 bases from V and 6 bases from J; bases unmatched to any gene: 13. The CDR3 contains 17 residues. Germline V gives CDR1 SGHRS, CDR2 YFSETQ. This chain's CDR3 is CASSSGTGTPSGNIQYF. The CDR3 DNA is TGCGCCAGCAGCTCGGGGACAGGGACGCCGTCAGGAAACATTCAGTACTTC.

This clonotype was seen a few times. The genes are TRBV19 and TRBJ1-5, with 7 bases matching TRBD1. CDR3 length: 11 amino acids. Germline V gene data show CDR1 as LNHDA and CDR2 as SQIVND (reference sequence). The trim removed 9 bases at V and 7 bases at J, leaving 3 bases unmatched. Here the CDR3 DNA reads TGTGCCAGCCAGGGGGGGCAGCCCCAGCATTTT. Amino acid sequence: CASQGGQPQHF.

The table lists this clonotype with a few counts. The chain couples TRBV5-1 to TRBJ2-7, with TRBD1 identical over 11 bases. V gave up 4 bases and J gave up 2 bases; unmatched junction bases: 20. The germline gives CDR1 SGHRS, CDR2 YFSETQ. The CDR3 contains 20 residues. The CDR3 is CASSIQPGQGVKLTPYEQYF. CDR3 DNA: TGCGCCAGCAGCATCCAACCGGGACAGGGGGTTAAACTTACCCCCTACGAGCAGTACTTC.

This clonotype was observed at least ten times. CDR3 DNA sequence: TGTGCCAGCGGGGCCCTAGGACCGTCTGGGGCTTTCTTT. Protein: CASGALGPSGAFF. The chain joins TRBV27 to TRBJ1-1; TRBD1 is a possible D gene (5 bases). The germline gives CDR1 MNHEY, CDR2 SMNVEV (reference sequence). The CDR3 has 13 residues. With 8 bases removed from V and 11 bases from J, the gap between germline ends came to 21 bases.

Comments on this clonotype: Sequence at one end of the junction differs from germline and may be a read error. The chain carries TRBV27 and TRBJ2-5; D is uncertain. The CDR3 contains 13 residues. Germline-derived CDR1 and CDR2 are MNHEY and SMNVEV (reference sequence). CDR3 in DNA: TGTGCCAGAAGTTTAGATGGGCTGGAGACCCAGTACTTC. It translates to CARSLDGLETQYF.

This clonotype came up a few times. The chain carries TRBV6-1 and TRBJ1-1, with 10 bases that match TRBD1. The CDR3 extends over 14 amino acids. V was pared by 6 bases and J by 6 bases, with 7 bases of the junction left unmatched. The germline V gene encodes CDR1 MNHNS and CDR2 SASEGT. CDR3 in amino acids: CASSDRGLRAEAFF. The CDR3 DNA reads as TGTGCCAGCAGCGACAGGGGGCTTCGGGCTGAAGCTTTCTTT.

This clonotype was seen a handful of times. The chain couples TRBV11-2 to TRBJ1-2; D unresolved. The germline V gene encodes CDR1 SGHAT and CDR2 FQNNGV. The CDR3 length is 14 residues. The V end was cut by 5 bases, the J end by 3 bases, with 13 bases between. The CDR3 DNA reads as TGTGCCAGCAGCCCTCTCCGGGAGGACTATGGCTACACCTTC. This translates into CASSPLREDYGYTF.